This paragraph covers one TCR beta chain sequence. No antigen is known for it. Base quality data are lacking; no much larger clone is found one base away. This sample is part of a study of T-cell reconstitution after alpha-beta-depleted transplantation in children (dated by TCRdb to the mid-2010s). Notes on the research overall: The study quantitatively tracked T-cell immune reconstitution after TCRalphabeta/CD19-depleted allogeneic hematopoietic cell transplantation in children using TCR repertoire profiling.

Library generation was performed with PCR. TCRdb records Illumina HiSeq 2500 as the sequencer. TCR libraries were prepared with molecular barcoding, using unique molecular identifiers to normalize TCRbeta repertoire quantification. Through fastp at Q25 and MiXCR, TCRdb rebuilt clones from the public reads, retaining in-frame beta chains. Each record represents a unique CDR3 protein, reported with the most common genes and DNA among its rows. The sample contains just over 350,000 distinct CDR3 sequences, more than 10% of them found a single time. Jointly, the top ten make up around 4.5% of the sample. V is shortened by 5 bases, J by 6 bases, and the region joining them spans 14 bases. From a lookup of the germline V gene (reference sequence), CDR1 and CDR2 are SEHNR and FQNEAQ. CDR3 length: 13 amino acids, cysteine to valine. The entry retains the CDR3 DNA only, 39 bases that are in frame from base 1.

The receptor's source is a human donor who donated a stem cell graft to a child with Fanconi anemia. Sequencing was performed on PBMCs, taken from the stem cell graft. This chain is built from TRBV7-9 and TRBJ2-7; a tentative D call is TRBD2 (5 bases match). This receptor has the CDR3 CASSPGGRFEQYV. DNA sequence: TGTGCCAGCAGCCCCGGAGGAAGATTCGAGCAGTACGTC.